This T cell receptor (beta chain) was retrieved from a study of cytomegalovirus exposure and HLA in healthy donors. Across the study: Drawn from HLA-typed donors, about 82 million unique TCRs were held in an early data release. Findings and caveats of the study: From TCR beta sequences, most subjects' HLA-A and HLA-B alleles were reportedly predicted accurately. Published work reported that the classifier diagnosed cytomegalovirus status with high specificity and sensitivity. There were some public TCRs occurring in many donors, but most TCR sequences were rare.

In regard to this clone: Its antigen remains unknown.

The PCR ran on 60 Vbeta and 13 Jbeta primers. Assay used: immunoSEQ multiplex PCR; TCRdb lists only in-frame clones, some missing. The sample records around 140,000 clones, about 74% being singletons. The specimen sequenced was PBMCs. This receptor was identified in a male donor in good health and CMV-seronegative.

CDR3 bases: TGTGCCACCTGGGGGGGGCGGAACACCGGGGAGCTGTTTTTT. Its translation: CATWGGRNTGELFF. The rearrangement joins TRBV19 to TRBJ2-2, with a tentative D call TRBD2 (7 bases). Germline V gene sequence: CDR1 LNHDA, CDR2 SQIVND (reference sequence). The CDR3 extends over 14 amino acids. Trimming left V 10 bases short and J 1 base short, with 13 bases between. Full variable domain (rest looked up from reference TRBV19 and TRBJ2-2): DGGITQSPKYLFRKEGQNVTLSCEQNLNHDAMYWYRQDPGQGLRLIYYSQIVNDFQKGDIAEGYSVSREKKESFPLTVTSAQKNPTAFYLCATWGGRNTGELFFGEGSRLTVL.